What follows are 27 T cell receptor beta chains derived from one specimen sequenced in a study of blood T cells in healthy people across ages. Next came a second PCR, run for roughly 6 to 11 cycles, which used a sample-barcoded 5' primer along with a J-beta primer mix. TCRdb reprocessed the 5' RACE reads with MiXCR, giving one entry per CDR3 protein. The repertoire has approximately 850,000 distinct CDR3 sequences, 44% of them found once; the top ten carry roughly a fifth. Sequencing used blood. These receptor sequences come from a man between 60 and 75 years old in good health.

V is TRBV5-1 and J is TRBJ2-7; 7 positions match TRBD1. Trimming at V came to 8 bases and at J to 0 bases, leaving 23 bases not matched to a gene. This CDR3 region has 19 residues. Germline CDR1 reads SGHRS; CDR2 reads YFSETQ. The CDR3 DNA is TGCGCCAGTCCCAACAACTTTGAAATAGGGGGCAGACCCTCCTACGAGCAGTACTTC. Its translation is CASPNNFEIGGRPSYEQYF.

This chain joins TRBV7-8 and TRBJ2-1; 13 bases line up with TRBD2. Per germline, CDR1 SGHVS and CDR2 FQNEAQ. The CDR3 is 16 residues long. V shed 5 bases, J shed 8 bases, and the junction held 9 bases outside the gene matches. In DNA, the CDR3 is TGTGCCAGCAGCCTCCGGACTAGCGGGGGTTGGTATGAGCAGTTCTTC. This codes for CASSLRTSGGWYEQFF.

This clonotype has only a few counts. The V and J genes are TRBV29-1 and TRBJ2-7; a weak D match, TRBD1 (6 bases). This CDR3 contains 13 residues. V lost 7 bases and J lost 2, with 15 bases in between. The germline gives CDR1 SQVTM, CDR2 ANQGSEA. CDR3 DNA sequence: TGCAGCGGGGGGCAGGGGCGAACCTACGAGCAGTACTTC. This encodes CSGGQGRTYEQYF.

The chain joins TRBV14 to TRBJ2-3, with TRBD2 matching 8 bases. After removal of 2 bases from V and 5 bases from J, the junction contained 9 bases not matched to a gene. Germline values: CDR1 SGHDN, CDR2 FVKESK. The CDR3 extends over 16 amino acids. Written as DNA, the CDR3 is TGTGCCAGCAGCCAAATAGCGGGGCGGACCTTAGATACGCAGTATTTT. It yields the protein CASSQIAGRTLDTQYF. Variable domain in full (rest from reference TRBV14 and TRBJ2-3): EAGVTQFPSHSVIEKGQTVTLRCDPISGHDNLYWYRRVMGKEIKFLLHFVKESKQDESGMPNNRFLAERTGGTYSTLKVQPAELEDSGVYFCASSQIAGRTLDTQYFGPGTRLTVL.

This clonotype was counted many times. This chain connects TRBV7-2 to TRBJ2-6; no clear D. The CDR3 consists of 15 residues. Trimming shortened V by 5 bases and J by 0 bases, and 8 bases separated the two germline ends. The germline gives CDR1 SGHTA, CDR2 FQGNSA. CDR3 in DNA: TGTGCCAGCAGCCGCCTAGACTCTGGGGCCAACGTCCTGACTTTC. This translates into CASSRLDSGANVLTF.

V usage is TRBV6-2 or TRBV6-3 and J usage is TRBJ2-2, with a weak D call TRBD2 (5 bases). This CDR3 is 16 amino acids long. Germline CDR1 reads MNHEY; CDR2 reads SVGEGT. V lost 6 bases and J lost 2, with 16 bases in between. The CDR3 reads CASSPRGVFNTGELFF. CDR3 in DNA: TGTGCCAGCAGCCCCCGGGGTGTGTTTAACACCGGGGAGCTGTTTTTT.

The chain employs TRBV5-5 and TRBJ1-2; no clear D gene. The CDR3 loop spans 15 amino acids. The germline V gene encodes CDR1 SGHKS and CDR2 YYEKEE (reference sequence). V was pared by 4 bases and J by 4 bases, with 17 bases between. In DNA form, the CDR3 reads TGTGCCAGCAGCCCCTCGGGCAGGCCAAGCTATGGCTACACCTTC. Protein: CASSPSGRPSYGYTF.

In nucleotides, the CDR3 is TGTGCCAGCAGCTCTTACAGGGCCCCTGGGGCCAACGTCCTGACTTTC. Protein product: CASSSYRAPGANVLTF. The chain joins TRBV7-8 to TRBJ2-6, with D possibly matching TRBD1 (6 bases). V lost 4 bases and J lost 2, with 12 bases in between. The CDR3 loop spans 16 amino acids. The germline V gene has CDR1 SGHVS and CDR2 FQNEAQ.

The chain has TRBV15 and TRBJ1-5; D gene uncertain. CDR1 and CDR2 from the germline V gene are LNHNV and YYDKDF (reference sequence). The germline V and J ends were trimmed by 1 base and 2 bases, with 21 bases remaining between them. CDR3 length: 19 residues. CDR3 protein: CATSRVLGFGGIGNQPQHF. The CDR3 bases are TGTGCCACCAGCAGAGTATTGGGCTTTGGTGGTATTGGCAATCAGCCCCAGCATTTT.

The chain links TRBV15 to TRBJ2-6; D ambiguous. Per germline, CDR1 LNHNV and CDR2 YYDKDF (reference sequence). This CDR3 comprises 15 residues. Trimming took off 0 bases at V and 4 bases at J, with 7 bases between the two ends. DNA for the CDR3: TGTGCCACCAGCAGAGAACAGATCGGGGCCAACGTCCTGACTTTC. As protein: CATSREQIGANVLTF.

This clonotype was recorded at least ten times. V and J are TRBV6-5 and TRBJ1-6; D gene unclear. Trimming shortened V by 6 bases and J by 8 bases, and 14 bases separated the two germline ends. The CDR3 sequence is 14 residues long. In germline, CDR1 is MNHEY, CDR2 SVGAGI. CDR3: CASSPAQRDSPLHF. The CDR3 bases are TGTGCCAGCAGCCCTGCGCAGAGGGATTCACCCCTCCACTTT.

This clonotype occurred a few times. The chain links TRBV18 to TRBJ2-3, with D hard to call. Germline CDR1 is KGHSH and CDR2 is LQKENI. Trimming removed 3 bases from V and 1 base from J, with 14 bases in between. The CDR3 spans 16 residues. This CDR3 is CASSPEPNLRTDTQYF. For the CDR3, the DNA is TGTGCCAGCTCACCGGAACCGAACCTTCGCACAGATACGCAGTATTTT.

In this sample, this clonotype turned up many times. The chain joins TRBV7-2 to TRBJ2-6; D gene ambiguous. Trimming stripped 5 bases from V and 0 bases from J, with 8 bases between. CDR3 length: 15 residues. The germline V gene encodes CDR1 SGHTA and CDR2 FQGNSA. The CDR3 here is CASSLPPSGANVLTF. In DNA form, the CDR3 reads TGTGCCAGCAGCCTACCCCCCTCTGGGGCCAACGTCCTGACTTTC.

V gene TRBV7-6 combines with J gene TRBJ2-1; D gene unclear. The CDR3 covers 13 residues. CDR1 and CDR2 (germline): SGHVS, FNYEAQ. V was trimmed by 5 bases and J by 7 bases, leaving 12 bases between them. The CDR3 spells CASSITRKNEQFF. In DNA form, the CDR3 reads TGTGCCAGCAGCATCACCCGAAAGAATGAGCAGTTCTTC.

To note about this clonotype: A much larger clone differs by one base, so this may be a read error. The chain joins TRBV20-1 to TRBJ2-7, with TRBD1 matching over 7 bases. The CDR3 totals 13 residues. Germline lookup yields CDR1 DFQATT and CDR2 SNEGSKA (reference sequence). The CDR3 reads CSATRDSSYEQCF. CDR3 sequence (DNA): TGCAGTGCTACTCGGGACAGCTCCTACGAGCAGTGCTTC.

The chain uses TRBV25-1 and TRBJ2-7; 10 bases map to TRBD2. Germline CDR1 and CDR2: MGHDK and SYGVNS. The trim removed 6 bases at V and 1 base at J, leaving 3 bases unmatched. The CDR3 has 14 amino acids. The CDR3: CASRPSGGSYEQYF. The CDR3 DNA is TGTGCCAGCAGGCCTAGCGGGGGTTCCTACGAGCAGTACTTC.

Only a few counts were recorded for this clonotype. The V gene is TRBV3-1, the J gene TRBJ1-2; possibly TRBD1 for D (5 bases). The length of the CDR3 is 15 residues. V shed 4 bases and J shed 4 bases, with 16 bases lying between them. Germline V gene sequence: CDR1 LGHDT, CDR2 YNNKEL (reference sequence). The CDR3 region has the DNA TGTGCCAGCAGCCTCTCGGAAACAGGCGGCTATGGCTACACCTTC. It translates to CASSLSETGGYGYTF.

This clonotype was seen a handful of times. The gene calls are TRBV11-2 and TRBJ1-1; D unclear. With 2 bases removed from V and 4 bases from J, the gap between germline ends came to 14 bases. Germline CDR1 is SGHAT and CDR2 is FQNNGV. This CDR3 spans 15 amino acids. The CDR3 protein is CASSLLSQWSTEAFF. DNA for the CDR3: TGTGCCAGCAGCTTATTATCCCAGTGGAGCACTGAAGCTTTCTTT.

The rearrangement links TRBV3-1 to TRBJ1-6; unclear D gene. Germline CDR1 reads LGHDT; CDR2 reads YNNKEL (reference sequence). V was pared by 5 bases and J by 0 bases, with 11 bases between. The length of the CDR3 is 16 residues. CDR3 in DNA: TGTGCCAGCAGCTTCCGGACGAGCTCCTATAATTCACCCCTCCACTTT. Encoded protein: CASSFRTSSYNSPLHF.

This clonotype was seen a handful of times. J is TRBJ2-3 and V is TRBV9; TRBD1 aligns across 7 bases. Germline CDR1 reads SGDLS; CDR2 reads YYNGEE. V lost 3 bases and J lost 6; bases outside the gene matches: 4. The CDR3 is 13 amino acids. The CDR3 nucleotides read TGTGCCAGCAGCGCTCGACAGGGTGATACGCAGTATTTT. This codes for CASSARQGDTQYF.

This clonotype was counted only a few times. The chain has TRBV4-3 and TRBJ1-2; 9 bases align to TRBD1. The CDR3 length is 17 residues. Germline V gene sequence: CDR1 LGHNA, CDR2 YSLEER. V trimming: 2 bases; J trimming: 0 bases; junction bases outside the gene matches: 7. In DNA, the CDR3 is TGCGCCAGCAGCCAAAGTACAGGGGGCGACGCTAACTATGGCTACACCTTC. This gives the protein CASSQSTGGDANYGYTF.

A remark on this clonotype: The junction shows a germline mismatch at one end, possibly a read error. This rearrangement joins TRBV6-1 to TRBJ2-3; D is perhaps TRBD2 (5 bases). The CDR3 covers 15 residues. Germline values: CDR1 MNHNS, CDR2 SASEGT. The CDR3 loop reads CAGSHGETNTDTQYF. The CDR3 DNA reads as TGTGCCGGCAGCCACGGGGAAACCAACACAGATACGCAGTATTTT.

This clonotype was recorded a few times. The chain is built from TRBV5-1 and TRBJ2-3; D possibly matches TRBD1 or TRBD2 (5 bases each). Germline lookup yields CDR1 SGHRS and CDR2 YFSETQ. V lost 5 bases, J lost 6 bases, and 16 bases lay in between. The CDR3 has 14 residues. The CDR3 protein is CASSIIGTTDTQYF. Here the CDR3 DNA reads TGCGCCAGCAGTATCATAGGGACGACGGATACGCAGTATTTT.

This clonotype was seen a few times. This chain joins TRBV28 and TRBJ2-4; possibly TRBD2 for D (6 bases). Per germline, CDR1 MDHEN and CDR2 SYDVKM. CDR3 length: 15 amino acids. V dropped 10 bases and J dropped 0 bases, with 16 bases sitting between them. The CDR3 coding sequence is TGTGCCACCACGGCGGGGAGTTTAGCCAAAAACATTCAGTACTTC. It specifies CATTAGSLAKNIQYF.

A few counts support this clonotype. The chain has TRBV7-9 and TRBJ2-5; 8 positions agree with TRBD2. CDR3 length equals 15 residues. Unmatched junction bases numbered 10, after V lost 5 bases and J lost 5 bases. CDR1 and CDR2 (germline): SEHNR, FQNEAQ (reference sequence). CDR3: CASSPRAGGLETQYF. The DNA for the CDR3 is TGTGCCAGCAGCCCAAGGGCGGGGGGTTTGGAGACCCAGTACTTC.

The table lists this clonotype with a count of one. The gene calls are TRBV6-2 or TRBV6-3 and TRBJ2-1; no firm D call. Germline V gives CDR1 MNHEY, CDR2 SVGEGT. The V and J ends lost 8 bases and 4 bases respectively, with 15 bases between them. This CDR3 has 14 amino acids. The CDR3 DNA follows: TGTGCCAGCCTGACACACCATCGATACAATGAGCAGTTCTTC. This codes for CASLTHHRYNEQFF.

This clonotype showed up just a few times. The chain joins TRBV7-2 to TRBJ2-7; 7 nucleotides agree with TRBD2. This CDR3 contains 14 residues. V lost 2 bases and J lost 6; bases outside the gene matches: 7. Germline values: CDR1 SGHTA, CDR2 FQGNSA. The CDR3 sequence is CASSLRGVPSEQYF. CDR3 nucleotide sequence: TGTGCCAGCAGCTTACGGGGGGTCCCCTCCGAGCAGTACTTC.